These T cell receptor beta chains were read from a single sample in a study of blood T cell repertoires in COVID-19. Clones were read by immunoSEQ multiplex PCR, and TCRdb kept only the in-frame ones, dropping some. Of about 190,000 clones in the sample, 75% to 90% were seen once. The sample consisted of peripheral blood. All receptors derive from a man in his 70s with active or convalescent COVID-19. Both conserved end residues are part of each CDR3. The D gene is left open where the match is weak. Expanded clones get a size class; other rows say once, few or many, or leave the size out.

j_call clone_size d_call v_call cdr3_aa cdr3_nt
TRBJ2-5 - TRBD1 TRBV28 CASSSGQGLGRGTQYF TGTGCCAGCAGTTCGGGACAGGGATTGGGGCGGGGGACCCAGTACTTC
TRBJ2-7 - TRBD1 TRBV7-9 CASSMGQPEQYF TGTGCCAGCAGCATGGGACAGCCCGAGCAGTACTTC
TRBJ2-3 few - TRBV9 CASSVSPRAGDTQYF TGTGCCAGCAGCGTAAGTCCCCGAGCAGGGGATACGCAGTATTTT
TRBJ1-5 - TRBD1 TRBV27 CASRTRGTGDSNQPQHF TGTGCCAGCAGGACCCGCGGGACAGGGGATAGCAATCAGCCCCAGCATTTT
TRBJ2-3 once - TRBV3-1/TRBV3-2 CASSQRAGGTDTQYF TGTGCCAGCAGCCAAAGAGCGGGCGGCACAGATACGCAGTATTTT
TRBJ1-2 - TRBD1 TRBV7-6 CASSLGQGGAYGYTF TGTGCCAGCAGCTTAGGACAGGGGGGGGCCTATGGCTACACCTTC
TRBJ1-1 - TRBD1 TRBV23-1 CASSQCVGQGRAMNTEAFF TGCGCCAGCAGTCAATGCGTCGGACAGGGGAGGGCTATGAACACTGAAGCTTTCTTT
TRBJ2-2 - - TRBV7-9 CASSLRLPLNTGELFF TGTGCCAGCAGCTTACGGCTACCACTAAACACCGGGGAGCTGTTTTTT
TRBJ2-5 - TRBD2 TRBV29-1 CSVGGVAGGLETQYF TGCAGCGTTGGAGGAGTAGCGGGAGGTTTAGAGACCCAGTACTTC
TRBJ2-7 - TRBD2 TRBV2 CASSPEGSSGTSYF TGTGCCAGCAGCCCCGAAGGGAGTAGCGGGACGTCGTACTTC
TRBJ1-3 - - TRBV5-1 CASSLLPTGSGNTIYF TGCGCCAGCAGCTTGCTTCCGACAGGATCTGGAAACACCATATATTTT
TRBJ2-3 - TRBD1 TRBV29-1 CSVDGTGTQYF TGCAGCGTAGACGGGACAGGGACGCAGTATTTT
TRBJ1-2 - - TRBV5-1 CASRSGGNYGYTF TGCGCCAGCAGATCAGGCGGGAACTATGGCTACACCTTC
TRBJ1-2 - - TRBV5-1 CASSLGQTRGYTF TGCGCCAGCAGCTTGGGACAGACCAGGGGCTACACCTTC
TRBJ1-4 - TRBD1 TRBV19 CASSLGGYGTNEKLFF TGTGCCAGTAGTTTAGGGGGCTATGGAACTAATGAAAAACTGTTTTTT
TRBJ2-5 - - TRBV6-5 CASSQLSETQYF TGTGCCAGCAGCCAACTATCGGAGACCCAGTACTTC
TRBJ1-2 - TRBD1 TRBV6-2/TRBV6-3 CASSYSWMTGGIYGYTF TGTGCCAGCAGTTACTCGTGGATGACAGGGGGCATCTATGGCTACACCTTC
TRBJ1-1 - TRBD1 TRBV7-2 CASSLDRGVNTEAFF TGTGCCAGCAGCTTAGACAGGGGGGTGAACACTGAAGCTTTCTTT
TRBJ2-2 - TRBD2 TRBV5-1 CASSLTLGGTGELFF TGCGCCAGCAGCTTGACACTCGGGGGGACCGGGGAGCTGTTTTTT
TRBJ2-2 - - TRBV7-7 CASSLATGFVTGELFF TGTGCCAGCAGCTTAGCTACGGGTTTTGTTACCGGGGAGCTGTTTTTT